This passage covers 11 T cell receptor beta chains from one sample sequenced in a study of T cells in Graves' hyperthyroidism and ophthalmopathy. Amplified TCR beta CDR3 regions derived from RNA transcripts. Carried out on the TCR CDR3, a first-round RT-PCR used the HTBI primer set. TCRdb passed the multiplex PCR reads through MiXCR, listing each CDR3 protein once. The repertoire holds approximately 690,000 distinct CDR3 sequences, with roughly 20% as singletons. Input material: blood. All receptors come from a man aged 30 to 45 with Graves' ophthalmopathy.

The chain couples TRBV20-1 to TRBJ1-1; 9 bases fit TRBD1. The germline V gene has CDR1 DFQATT and CDR2 SNEGSKA (reference sequence). The CDR3 extends over 12 amino acids. The V and J ends lost 5 bases and 7 bases, in that order; junction bases with no gene match: 5. CDR3 nucleotides: TGCAGTGCTTCGGGACAGGGTTTTGAAGCTTTCTTT. It is translated as CSASGQGFEAFF.

About this clonotype: The conserved final phenylalanine or tryptophan is absent from the CDR3, which likely points to a read error. The DNA is omitted, as the CDR3 cannot be located on it reliably, and the CDR3 follows TCRdb's listing. This chain connects TRBV6-2 or TRBV6-3 to TRBJ2-7; the DNA was not compared with TRBD2, the D call given in the table. The CDR3 is 16 residues long, counting both termini. Looked up from germline, CDR1 is MNHEY and CDR2 is SVGEGT. The CDR3 reads CASSAPTSVRYYERYL.

The CDR3 sequence is CASSLDVSANYGYTF. CDR3 DNA: TGCGCCAGCAGTCTCGACGTGAGCGCTAACTATGGCTACACCTTC. The J gene is TRBJ1-2, the V gene TRBV5-1, with D unclear. This CDR3 has 15 residues. The V end lost 5 bases, the J end lost 0 bases, and 14 bases lay between the germline ends. Germline-derived CDR1 and CDR2 are SGHRS and YFSETQ.

This clonotype was picked up one time. A much larger clone differs by one base, so this may be a read error. The CDR3 bases are TGTGCCAGCAGTGAAATGGGTCGCAATCAGCCCAAGCATTTT. Translated, it gives CASSEMGRNQPKHF. This chain links TRBV2 with TRBJ1-5; D remains unclear. CDR3 length: 14 amino acids. Germline-derived CDR1 and CDR2 are SNHLY and FYNNEI.

V usage is TRBV28 and J usage is TRBJ1-2; unclear D gene. V lost 2 bases and J lost 4, with 11 bases in between. The V gene's germline CDR1 is MDHEN and CDR2 SYDVKM. The CDR3 spans 14 residues. The CDR3 sequence: CASSLVILSYGYTF. For the CDR3, the DNA is TGTGCCAGCAGTTTAGTCATTCTTAGCTATGGCTACACCTTC.

This clonotype was recorded a few times. The V gene is TRBV29-1, the J gene TRBJ1-1; perhaps TRBD1 as D (6 bases). V was pared by 0 bases and J by 5 bases, with 16 bases between. Germline assignment: CDR1 SQVTM and CDR2 ANQGSEA. CDR3 length: 15 residues. CDR3 coding DNA: TGCAGCGTTGAAGATCGGCGGGGGCGAGGGACTGAAGCTTTCTTT. This codes for CSVEDRRGRGTEAFF.

The V and J genes are TRBV6-1 and TRBJ2-2; D unresolved. Germline V CDR1 and CDR2: MNHNS, SASEGT. Trimming removed 6 bases at V and 0 bases at J, with 8 bases between. This CDR3 is built from 14 residues. The CDR3 is CASSESPNTGELFF. CDR3 bases: TGTGCCAGCAGCGAGAGCCCGAACACCGGGGAGCTGTTTTTT.

This clonotype occurred a few times. This rearrangement joins TRBV5-5 to TRBJ2-1, with D possibly being TRBD2 (6 bases). CDR3 size: 15 residues. The V end was cut by 6 bases, the J end by 5 bases, with 18 bases between. Germline-derived CDR1 and CDR2 are SGHKS and YYEKEE (reference sequence). In nucleotides, the CDR3 is TGTGCCAGCAAAGCTTGGATGGCGGGAAACAATGAGCAGTTCTTC. It yields the protein CASKAWMAGNNEQFF.

The chain has TRBV5-4 and TRBJ1-1, with D possibly being TRBD1 (6 bases). The CDR3 runs 16 residues. V lost 3 bases and J lost 3, with 18 bases in between. From germline, CDR1 is SGHNT and CDR2 YYREEE (reference sequence). CDR3 region: CASSSTGGGPDTEAFF. In DNA, the CDR3 is TGTGCCAGCAGCTCTACAGGCGGGGGGCCGGACACTGAAGCTTTCTTT.

Concerning this clonotype: The junction differs from germline at one of its ends, possibly a read error. V usage is TRBV27 and J usage is TRBJ1-2; 9 bases map to TRBD1. The CDR3 runs to 14 residues. Germline assignment: CDR1 MNHEY and CDR2 SMNVEV (reference sequence). The CDR3 here is CAGSQRQGGYGYTF. Written as DNA, the CDR3 is TGTGCCGGCAGTCAGCGACAGGGGGGATATGGCTACACCTTC.

With respect to this clonotype: At one boundary the junction diverges from the germline segment, which might be a read error. This chain links TRBV7-7 with TRBJ2-1; 7 nucleotides agree with TRBD1. In germline, CDR1 is SSHAT, CDR2 FNYEAQ (reference sequence). The CDR3 totals 14 residues. CDR3 bases: TGTGCTAGCAGCCGGACAGGAGCCTACAATGAGCAGTTCTTC. It translates to CASSRTGAYNEQFF.